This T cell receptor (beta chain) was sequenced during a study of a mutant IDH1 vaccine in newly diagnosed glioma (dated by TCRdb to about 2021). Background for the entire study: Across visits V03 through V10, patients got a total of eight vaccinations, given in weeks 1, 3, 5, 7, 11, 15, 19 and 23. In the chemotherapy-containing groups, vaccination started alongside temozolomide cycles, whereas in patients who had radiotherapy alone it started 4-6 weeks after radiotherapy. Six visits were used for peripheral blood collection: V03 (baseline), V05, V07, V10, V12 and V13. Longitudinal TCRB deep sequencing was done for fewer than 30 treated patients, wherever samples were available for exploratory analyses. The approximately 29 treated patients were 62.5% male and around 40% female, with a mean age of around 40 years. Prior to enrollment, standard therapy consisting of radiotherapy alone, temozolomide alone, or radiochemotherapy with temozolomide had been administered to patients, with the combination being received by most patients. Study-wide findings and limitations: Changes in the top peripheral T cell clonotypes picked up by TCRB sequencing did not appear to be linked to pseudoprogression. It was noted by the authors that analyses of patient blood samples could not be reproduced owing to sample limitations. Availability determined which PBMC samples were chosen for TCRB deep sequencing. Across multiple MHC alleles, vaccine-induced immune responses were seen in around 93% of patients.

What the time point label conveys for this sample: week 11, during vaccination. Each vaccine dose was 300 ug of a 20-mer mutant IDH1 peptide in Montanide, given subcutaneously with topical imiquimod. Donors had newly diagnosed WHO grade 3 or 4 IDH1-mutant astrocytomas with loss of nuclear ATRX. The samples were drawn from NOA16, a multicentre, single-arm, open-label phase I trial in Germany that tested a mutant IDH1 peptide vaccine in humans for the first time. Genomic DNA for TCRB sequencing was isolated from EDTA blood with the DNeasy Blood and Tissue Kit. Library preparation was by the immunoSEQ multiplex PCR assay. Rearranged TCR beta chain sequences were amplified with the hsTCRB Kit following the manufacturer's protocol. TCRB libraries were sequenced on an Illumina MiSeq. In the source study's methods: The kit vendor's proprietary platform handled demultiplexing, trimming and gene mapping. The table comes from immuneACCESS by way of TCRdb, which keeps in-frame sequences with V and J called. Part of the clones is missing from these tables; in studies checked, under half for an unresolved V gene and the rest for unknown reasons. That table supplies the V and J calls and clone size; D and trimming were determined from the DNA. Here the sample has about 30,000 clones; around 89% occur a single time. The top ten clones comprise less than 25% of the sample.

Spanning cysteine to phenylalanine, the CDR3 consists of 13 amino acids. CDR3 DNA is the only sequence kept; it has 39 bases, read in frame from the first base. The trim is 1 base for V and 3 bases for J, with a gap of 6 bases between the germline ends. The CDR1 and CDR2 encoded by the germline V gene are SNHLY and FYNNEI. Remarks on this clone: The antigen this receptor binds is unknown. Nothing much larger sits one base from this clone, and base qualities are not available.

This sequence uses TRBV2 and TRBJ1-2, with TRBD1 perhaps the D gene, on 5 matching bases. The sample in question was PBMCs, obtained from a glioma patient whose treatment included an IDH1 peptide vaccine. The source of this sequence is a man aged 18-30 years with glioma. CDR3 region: CASSEGGYYGYTF. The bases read TGTGCCAGCAGTGAAGGGGGCTACTATGGCTACACCTTC.